A selection of T cell receptor beta chains follows, all from one sample in a study of T cells after yellow fever vaccination. TCRdb itself ran the 5' RACE reads through MiXCR, one entry per CDR3 protein. This sample carries 300,000 to 400,000 distinct CDR3 sequences, under 15% of them seen once, and the ten largest clones take around 3%. The specimen was CD4+ T cells sorted from PBMCs, collected 15 days after the yellow fever booster vaccination. The receptors were sampled from a man aged 18 to 30 who received the YFV17D yellow fever vaccine. The conserved cysteine and the conserved F or W are not part of the CDR3 here. A D gene is named only where the DNA matches it firmly.

v_call: TRBV6-2/TRBV6-3
d_call: NA
cdr3_aa: ASSYFPYEQY

v_call: TRBV5-6
d_call: NA
cdr3_aa: ASSHENTQY

v_call: TRBV19
d_call: NA
cdr3_aa: ASRHGGNTGELF

v_call: TRBV18
d_call: TRBD1
cdr3_aa: ASSSFGQALDNYGYT

v_call: TRBV28
d_call: NA
cdr3_aa: ASSSAGSEHEKLF

v_call: TRBV7-8
d_call: NA
cdr3_aa: ASSSYRENYGYT

v_call: TRBV20-1
d_call: NA
cdr3_aa: SARKFSNTEAF

v_call: TRBV4-3
d_call: NA
cdr3_aa: ASSQAGTAHEQY

v_call: TRBV28
d_call: TRBD2
cdr3_aa: ASTPGGLAGGGGEFTSTDTQY

v_call: TRBV6-2/TRBV6-3
d_call: NA
cdr3_aa: ASSPGGDQETQY

v_call: TRBV7-2
d_call: TRBD1
cdr3_aa: ASSLNLGQGRNTGELF

v_call: TRBV27
d_call: NA
cdr3_aa: ASSRTSQETQY

v_call: TRBV20-1
d_call: NA
cdr3_aa: SAQRSGRGNSPLH

v_call: TRBV5-6
d_call: NA
cdr3_aa: ASSLGTVPFDMNTEAF

v_call: TRBV7-2
d_call: TRBD2
cdr3_aa: ASSPLAGSGELF

v_call: TRBV6-5
d_call: NA
cdr3_aa: ASSYSYENTEAF

v_call: TRBV5-6
d_call: TRBD1
cdr3_aa: ASSPEPTGGNEKLF